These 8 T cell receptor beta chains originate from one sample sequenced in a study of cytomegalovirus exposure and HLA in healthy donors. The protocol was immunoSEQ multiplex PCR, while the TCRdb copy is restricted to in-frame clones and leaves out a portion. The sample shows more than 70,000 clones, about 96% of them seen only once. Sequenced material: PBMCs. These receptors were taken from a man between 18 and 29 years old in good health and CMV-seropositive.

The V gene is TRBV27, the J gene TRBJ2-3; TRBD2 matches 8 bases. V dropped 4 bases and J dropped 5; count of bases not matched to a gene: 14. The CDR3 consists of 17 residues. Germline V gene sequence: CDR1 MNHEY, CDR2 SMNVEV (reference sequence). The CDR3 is CASSWGTAGGLGDTQYF. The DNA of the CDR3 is TGTGCCAGCAGTTGGGGTACTGCGGGAGGTTTGGGAGATACGCAGTATTTT.

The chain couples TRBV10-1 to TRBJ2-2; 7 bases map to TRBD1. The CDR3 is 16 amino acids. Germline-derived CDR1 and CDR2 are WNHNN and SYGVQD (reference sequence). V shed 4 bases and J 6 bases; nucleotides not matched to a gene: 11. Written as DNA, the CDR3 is TGCGCCAGCAGTGCCTCGGACAGGAGAGGCGCCGGGGAGCTGTTTTTT. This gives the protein CASSASDRRGAGELFF.

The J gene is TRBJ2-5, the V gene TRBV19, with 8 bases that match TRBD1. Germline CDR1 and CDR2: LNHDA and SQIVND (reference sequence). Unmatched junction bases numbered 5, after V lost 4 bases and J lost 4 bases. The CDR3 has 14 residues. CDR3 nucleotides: TGTGCCAGTAGTACGGACAGGGTTGGAGAGACCCAGTACTTC. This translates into CASSTDRVGETQYF.

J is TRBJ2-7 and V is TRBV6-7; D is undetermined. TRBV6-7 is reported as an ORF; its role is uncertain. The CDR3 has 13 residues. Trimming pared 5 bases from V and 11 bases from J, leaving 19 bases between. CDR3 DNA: TGTGCCAGCAGTCCTCTAAGTTCCCGCCCTGAGTACTTC. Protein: CASSPLSSRPEYF.

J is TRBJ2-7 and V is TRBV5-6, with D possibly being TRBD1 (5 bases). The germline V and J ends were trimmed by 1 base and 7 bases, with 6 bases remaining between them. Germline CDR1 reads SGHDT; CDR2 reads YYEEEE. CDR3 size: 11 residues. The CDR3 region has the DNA TGTGCCAGCAGCTTGAACAGGGAGCAGTACTTC. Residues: CASSLNREQYF.

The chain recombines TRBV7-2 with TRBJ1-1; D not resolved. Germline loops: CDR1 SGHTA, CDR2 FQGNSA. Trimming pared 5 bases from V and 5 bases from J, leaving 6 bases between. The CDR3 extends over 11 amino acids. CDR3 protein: CASSTATEAFF. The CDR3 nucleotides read TGTGCCAGCAGCACAGCAACTGAAGCTTTCTTT.

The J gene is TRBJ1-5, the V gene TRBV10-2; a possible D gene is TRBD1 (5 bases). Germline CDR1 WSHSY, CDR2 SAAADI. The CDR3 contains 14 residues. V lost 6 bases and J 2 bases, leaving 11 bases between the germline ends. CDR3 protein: CASRLGGGNQPQHF. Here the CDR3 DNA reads TGCGCCAGCAGACTCGGGGGAGGCAATCAGCCCCAGCATTTT.

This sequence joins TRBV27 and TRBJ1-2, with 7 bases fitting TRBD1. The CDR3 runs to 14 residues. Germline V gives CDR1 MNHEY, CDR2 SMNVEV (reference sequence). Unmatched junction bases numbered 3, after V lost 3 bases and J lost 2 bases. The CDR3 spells CASSFAGQNYGYTF. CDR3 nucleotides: TGTGCCAGCAGTTTTGCGGGACAGAACTATGGCTACACCTTC.